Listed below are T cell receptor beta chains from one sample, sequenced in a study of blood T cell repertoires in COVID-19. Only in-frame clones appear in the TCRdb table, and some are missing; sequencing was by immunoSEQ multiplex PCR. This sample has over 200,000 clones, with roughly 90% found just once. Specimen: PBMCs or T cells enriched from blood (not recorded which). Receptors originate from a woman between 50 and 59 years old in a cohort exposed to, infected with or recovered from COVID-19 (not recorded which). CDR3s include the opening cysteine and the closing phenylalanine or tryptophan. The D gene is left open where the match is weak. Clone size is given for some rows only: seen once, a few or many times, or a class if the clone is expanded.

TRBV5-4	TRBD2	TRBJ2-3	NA	TGTGCCCTCCAATCCGGGGGGGCAGATACGCAGTATTTT	CALQSGGADTQYF
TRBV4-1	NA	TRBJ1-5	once	TGCGCCAGCAGCCAAGATCGGGGTTTCGGCAATCAGCCCCAGCATTTT	CASSQDRGFGNQPQHF
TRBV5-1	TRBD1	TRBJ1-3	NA	TGCGCCAGCAGCTTGGGGACAGGGGGATATGGAAACACCATATATTTT	CASSLGTGGYGNTIYF
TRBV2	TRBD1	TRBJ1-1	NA	TGTGCCAGCAGCACGACAGGGGGGGTGACCACTGAAGCTTTCTTT	CASSTTGGVTTEAFF
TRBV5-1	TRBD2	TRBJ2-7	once	TGCGCCAGCAGCTTGGTGGGGGGGGGTCCCTACGAGCAGTACTTC	CASSLVGGGPYEQYF
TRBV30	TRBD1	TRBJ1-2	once	TGTGCCTGGAGTAGATCCGGGACAGGCTATTTAGGCTACACCTTC	CAWSRSGTGYLGYTF
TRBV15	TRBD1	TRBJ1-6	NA	TGTGCCACCAGCAGAGATCGGCAGGGGGGACAATCCCTCCACTTT	CATSRDRQGGQSLHF
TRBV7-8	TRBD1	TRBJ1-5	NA	TGTGCCAACAGGGACAGGGTGGAGAGCAATCAGCCCCAGCATTTT	CANRDRVESNQPQHF
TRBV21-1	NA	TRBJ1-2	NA	TGTGCCAGCAGCAGGACTCCCGGGACAGCGCTCCATTCCCGAGCGGGCTACACCTTC	CASSRTPGTALHSRAGYTF
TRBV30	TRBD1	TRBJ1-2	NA	TGTGCCTGGAGTCCCGGGACAGGACTCTATGGCTACACCTTC	CAWSPGTGLYGYTF
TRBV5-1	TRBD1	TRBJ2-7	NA	TGCGCCAGCAGCACGGGACAGGATTCCTACGAGCAGTACTTC	CASSTGQDSYEQYF
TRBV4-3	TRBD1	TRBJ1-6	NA	TGCGCCAGCAGCCTTCGGACAGGGCACAATTCACCCCTCCACTTT	CASSLRTGHNSPLHF
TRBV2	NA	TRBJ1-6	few	TGTGCCAGCAGGACAGGAGTTAATTCACCCCTCCACTTT	CASRTGVNSPLHF
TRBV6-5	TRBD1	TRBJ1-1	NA	TGTGCCAGCAGTCCCAGGACAGGGGTTGGGACTGAAGCTTTCTTT	CASSPRTGVGTEAFF
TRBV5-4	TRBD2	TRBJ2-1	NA	TGTGCCAGCAGCCCAACCCGGACTAGCGGGGGCGGGGGTCGTAATGAGCAGTTCTTC	CASSPTRTSGGGGRNEQFF
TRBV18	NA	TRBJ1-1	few	TGTGCCAGCTCACCAGGCGTGGGGGAGGTCACTGAAGCTTTCTTT	CASSPGVGEVTEAFF
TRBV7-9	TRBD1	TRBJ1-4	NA	TGTGCCAGCAGCTCCTCAGGGGGAACTAATGAAAAACTGTTTTTT	CASSSSGGTNEKLFF
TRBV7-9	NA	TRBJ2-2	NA	TGTGCCAGCAGGGCCTCCGGGACTCTCGCCGGGGAGCTGTTTTTT	CASRASGTLAGELFF
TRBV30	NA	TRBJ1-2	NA	TGTGCCTGGAGTGTACGGCCGGAGAAGTATGGCTACACCTTC	CAWSVRPEKYGYTF
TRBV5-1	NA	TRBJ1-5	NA	TGCGCCAGCAGCTTGGCTGTGGGGGGGCAGCCCCAGCATTTT	CASSLAVGGQPQHF
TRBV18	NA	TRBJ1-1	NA	TGTGCCAGCTCACAGACAGAGAACACTGAAGCTTTCTTT	CASSQTENTEAFF
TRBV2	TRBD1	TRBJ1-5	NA	TGTGCCAGCAGGGGACAGGGTGGTCAGCCCCAGCATTTT	CASRGQGGQPQHF
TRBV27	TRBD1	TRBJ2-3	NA	TGTGCCAGCAGTCGGACAGGGGGCCCAGTAGATACGCAGTATTTT	CASSRTGGPVDTQYF
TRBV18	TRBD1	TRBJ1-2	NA	TGTGCCAGCTCACACACAGGGGCTGGTGGCTACACCTTC	CASSHTGAGGYTF
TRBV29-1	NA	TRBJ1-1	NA	TGCAGCGTTGTTGGACAGAGAATGAACACTGAAGCTTTCTTT	CSVVGQRMNTEAFF
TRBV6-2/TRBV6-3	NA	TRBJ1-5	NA	TGTGCCAGCAGTTCGGGGTATTATCAGCCCCAGCATTTT	CASSSGYYQPQHF
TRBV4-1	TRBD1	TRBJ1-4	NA	TGCGCCAGCAGTCGCACAGGGGGCGTTGAAAAACTGTTTTTT	CASSRTGGVEKLFF